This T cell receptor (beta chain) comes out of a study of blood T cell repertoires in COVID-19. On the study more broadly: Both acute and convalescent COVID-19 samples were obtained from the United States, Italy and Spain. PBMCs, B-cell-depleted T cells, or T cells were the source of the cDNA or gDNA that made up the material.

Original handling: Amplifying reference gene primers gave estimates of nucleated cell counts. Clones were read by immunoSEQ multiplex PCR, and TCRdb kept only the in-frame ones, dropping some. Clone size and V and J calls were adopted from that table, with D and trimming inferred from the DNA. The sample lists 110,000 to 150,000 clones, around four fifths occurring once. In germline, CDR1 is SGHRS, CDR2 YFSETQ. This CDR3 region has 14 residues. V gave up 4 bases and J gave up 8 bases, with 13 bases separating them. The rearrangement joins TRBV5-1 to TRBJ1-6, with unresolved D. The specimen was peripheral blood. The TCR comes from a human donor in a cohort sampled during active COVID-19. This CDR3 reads CASSPNMEYSPLHF. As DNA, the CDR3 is TGCGCCAGCAGCCCCAATATGGAGTATTCACCCCTCCACTTT.